What follows describes a single TCR beta chain. TCRdb's table, derived via immunoSEQ multiplex PCR, lists solely in-frame clones and lacks some. This table has some 230,000 clones, about 86% appearing once. The sample originates from a study of blood T cell repertoires in COVID-19. CDR1 and CDR2 from the germline V gene are SEHNR and FQNEAQ (reference sequence). This CDR3 contains 16 residues. V shed 1 base and J shed 2 bases, with 12 bases lying between them. The sequence was collected from a woman aged 45-65 years with COVID-19, enrolled during active disease. The gene calls are TRBV7-9 and TRBJ1-3; no clear D. Sequencing input: peripheral blood. The CDR3: CASSLGWQRAGNTIYF. In DNA, the CDR3 is TGTGCCAGCAGCTTAGGTTGGCAGCGGGCTGGAAACACCATATATTTT.